The TCR beta chain under discussion was sequenced for a study of CD8 T cells in ankylosing spondylitis (dated by TCRdb to 2016 to 2017). Context from the whole study: T cell receptor beta repertoires were profiled in healthy donors and ankylosing spondylitis patients so that disease-linked TCR variants could be found. In total, the full study cohort was made up of 85 to 140 healthy donors and 25 ankylosing spondylitis patients. Peripheral blood samples were taken, and synovial fluid was additionally collected from ankylosing spondylitis patients. Broad study findings and their caveats: Some motif variants had previously been reported in the synovial fluid and blood of reactive arthritis patients, which suggests shared mechanisms of disease initiation. In peripheral blood, the disease-linked clones were found at relatively low frequencies and had a CD8+ phenotype. Significant enrichment of the disease-linked clones was reported in matched synovial fluid samples from ankylosing spondylitis patients. A TCR beta motif made up of several highly homologous amino acid variants appeared to be characteristic of blood from ankylosing spondylitis patients.

The germline V gene provides CDR1 MNHEY and CDR2 SVGAGI. The CDR3 sequence holds 16 residues, the cysteine and phenylalanine included. Kept here is only the CDR3 DNA, which spans 48 bases and is read in frame from base 1. At the junction V is shortened by 0 bases and J by 8 bases, with 17 bases in between. The instrument was an Illumina HiSeq 2500. TCR beta libraries were prepared by quantitative 5'-RACE with molecular barcodes. Under the source paper's analysis protocol: To identify disease-linked TCR variants, a new computational method was used, one built on a probabilistic model of VDJ rearrangement. TCRdb cleaned the public reads at Q25 with fastp, built clones with MiXCR and kept in-frame beta chains. Identical CDR3 protein sequences are pooled into one entry, listed with their most common genes and DNA. These V and J calls rely on TCRdb rather than the paper's analysis. The sample has 150,000 to 250,000 distinct CDR3 sequences on record, 9.5% to 15% of them singletons. The biggest ten clones account for about 15% of the sample.

This clonotype was found a few times. Its antigen is unknown. Base qualities are not at hand, and no much larger clone is one base apart. The sequence came from a male donor with ankylosing spondylitis or in good health (not recorded which). The sequencing input was blood, either unsorted or a sorted T cell fraction (not recorded which). Recombination connected TRBV6-5 to TRBJ2-1, and the D gene may be TRBD1, 5 bases matching. At the DNA level, the sequence is TGTGCCAGCAGTTACTCGACAGAAACACATCGCGATGAGCAGTTCTTC. It specifies CASSYSTETHRDEQFF.